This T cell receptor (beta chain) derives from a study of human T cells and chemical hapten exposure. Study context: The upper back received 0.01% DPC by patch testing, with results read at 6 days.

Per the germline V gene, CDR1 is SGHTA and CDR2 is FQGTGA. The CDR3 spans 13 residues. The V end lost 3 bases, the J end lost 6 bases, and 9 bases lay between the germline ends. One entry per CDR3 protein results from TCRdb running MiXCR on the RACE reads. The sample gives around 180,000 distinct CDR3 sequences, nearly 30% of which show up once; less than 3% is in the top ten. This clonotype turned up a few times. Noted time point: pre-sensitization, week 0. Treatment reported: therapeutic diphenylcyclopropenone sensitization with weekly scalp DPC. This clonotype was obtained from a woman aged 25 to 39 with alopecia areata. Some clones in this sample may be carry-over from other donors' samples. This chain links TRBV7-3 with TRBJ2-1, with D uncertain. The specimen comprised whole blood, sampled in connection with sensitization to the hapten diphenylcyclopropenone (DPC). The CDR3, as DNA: TGTGCCAGCAGCTTGACCCCCGGCAATGAGCAGTTCTTC. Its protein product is CASSLTPGNEQFF.